This TCR beta chain was captured by sequencing in a study of identical twins. Whole-study findings and limits: These conclusions were based on statistical analysis (cross-sectional, not following the same donors).

The germline V and J ends were trimmed by 6 bases and 7 bases, with 17 bases remaining between them. This CDR3 is 13 amino acids long. The germline V gene encodes CDR1 SGHRS and CDR2 YFSETQ. This clonotype showed up many times. What it binds is not known. One entry per CDR3 protein, called by TCRdb with MiXCR from the 5' RACE reads. The table includes around 230,000 distinct CDR3 sequences, 5.5% to 7.5% detected once. These data also featured in a second study, about T cells expressing NK-cell markers. That investigation notes: Beta-chain profiling covered CD3+CD56+NKG2C+, CD3+CD56+NKG2C- and CD3+CD56-NKG2C+ sorted subsets.

The V call is TRBV5-1, the J call TRBJ2-7, with D perhaps matching TRBD1 (6 bases). The sequence came from a woman under 30 in good health. The sample comprised CD8+ T cells sorted from blood. The DNA of the CDR3 is TGCGCCAGCACCTCAGGGGTGGAAGGTGAGCAGTACTTC. Translated: CASTSGVEGEQYF.